This T cell receptor (beta chain) was captured in a study of blood T cells in healthy people across ages. Study-level results: Roughly linear age-related decline in beta diversity appeared, significant by age around 40. Donors of long life had a larger count of naive CD4+ cells and greater diversity than aged donors.

Every donor provided roughly 10 milliliters of peripheral blood. A minimum of 6 micrograms of total RNA was extracted per sample. CDR1 is MNHEY and CDR2 is SMNVEV in the germline V gene (reference sequence). The CDR3 is 17 residues long. Trimming took off 5 bases at V and 0 bases at J, with 14 bases between the two ends. This clonotype was counted a few times. Its target is unknown. Through a sample-barcoded 5' primer and a J-beta primer mix, a second PCR was run for 7 to 11 cycles. Each CDR3 protein gets one entry after TCRdb re-called the 5' RACE reads with MiXCR. The sample includes roughly 800,000 distinct CDR3 sequences, 35% to 40% of them seen just once.

Specimen: blood. The TCR was taken from a man aged 18 to 30 in good health. The chain carries TRBV27 and TRBJ1-6, with D possibly TRBD1 on 6 matching bases. This CDR3 is CASSGGTRSSYNSPLHF. Here the CDR3 DNA reads TGTGCCAGCAGTGGGGGGACAAGAAGCTCCTATAATTCACCCCTCCACTTT.